The TCR beta chain under discussion was sequenced for a study of beta chain features in type 1 diabetes. Study-wide background: Age and gender were similar between patients and healthy donors, as were cell yields.

The study reverse transcribed the entire isolated RNA, so it sequenced expressed TCRB transcripts. The average read count of naive, central memory and regulatory T cell samples was approximately 3.5 million. Repertoires were generated with immunoSEQ multiplex PCR, while TCRdb's copy carries only in-frame clones and drops some. The sample yields about 290,000 clones, approximately 8.1% seen once. With 6 bases removed from V and 9 bases from J, the gap between germline ends came to 15 bases. Germline V lookup: CDR1 MNHEY, CDR2 SVGAGI. This CDR3 is 13 amino acids long. This clone was counted between two and nine times. What it binds is not known. Findings of the study overall: Whether HLA type influences TCRB rearrangement remained unresolved here. Significant though moderate, a shortening of TCRB CDR3s appeared in all four CD4+ subsets of Type 1 diabetes patients.

The chain couples TRBV6-5 to TRBJ1-5; D is uncertain. The source material was central memory CD4+ T cells from blood. The receptor comes from a young woman in good health. The CDR3 loop is CASRDGPHGPQHF. The CDR3 DNA reads as TGTGCCAGCAGGGACGGGCCCCACGGGCCCCAGCATTTT.